This TCR beta chain emerged from a study of T cell responses to AZD1222 COVID-19 vaccine. Study observations and caveats: Regions 160-218 and 743-854 dominated among vaccine-associated CD4 TCRs spanning spike. It should be noted that donors were predominantly white British and more often female, and clonal diversity was possibly underestimated. Sampled repertoires all dated from after the peak T cell response.

Concerning this clone: The antigen remains unidentified.

From germline, CDR1 is KGHDR and CDR2 SFDVKD. The CDR3 sequence is 16 residues long. Trimming left V 1 base short and J 5 bases short, with 14 bases between. The protocol was immunoSEQ multiplex PCR, while the TCRdb copy is restricted to in-frame clones and leaves out a portion. The sample carries roughly 97,000 clones, around nine tenths recorded once. This clonotype was obtained from an adult who received the MenACWY meningococcal vaccine as a control. The source was peripheral blood, collected 28 days after the second dose of the MenACWY control vaccine. The rearrangement links TRBV24-1 to TRBJ2-1; no clear D gene. For the CDR3, the DNA is TGTGCCACCAGTGATTTTAGAGGACGGTTAAACAATGAGCAGTTCTTC. Protein sequence: CATSDFRGRLNNEQFF.